This entry concerns a single T cell receptor (beta chain). This sample is part of a study of blood T cell repertoires in COVID-19. Across the study: COVID-19 samples collected from the United States, Italy and Spain covered acute and convalescent phases. Sample material is recorded as cDNA or gDNA derived from T cells, B-cell-depleted T cells, or PBMCs.

The CDR3 has 15 residues. Germline V gene sequence: CDR1 SNHLY, CDR2 FYNNEI. The V and J ends lost 6 bases and 2 bases, in that order; junction bases with no gene match: 9. Study processing details: Amplified reference gene primers provided the basis for estimating nucleated cell counts. Data came from immunoSEQ multiplex PCR; TCRdb stores just in-frame clones and leaves some out. Clone size and the V and J calls come from that table; the DNA yielded D and trimming. This repertoire shows around 84,000 clones, roughly 80% found once; its top ten account for around 12%. The sample was peripheral blood. The chain has TRBV2 and TRBJ2-7; 8 bases map to TRBD2. The clonotype originates from a middle-aged woman with active or convalescent COVID-19. The CDR3 nucleotides are TGTGCCAGCAGCGACCCTCGGGGGGGGGCCTACGAGCAGTACTTC. Translating gives CASSDPRGGAYEQYF. Supplemented by reference TRBV2 and TRBJ2-7, the full variable domain reads EPEVTQTPSHQVTQMGQEVILRCVPISNHLYFYWYRQILGQKVEFLVSFYNNEISEKSEIFDDQFSVERPDGSNFTLKIRSTKLEDSAMYFCASSDPRGGAYEQYFGPGTRLTVT.